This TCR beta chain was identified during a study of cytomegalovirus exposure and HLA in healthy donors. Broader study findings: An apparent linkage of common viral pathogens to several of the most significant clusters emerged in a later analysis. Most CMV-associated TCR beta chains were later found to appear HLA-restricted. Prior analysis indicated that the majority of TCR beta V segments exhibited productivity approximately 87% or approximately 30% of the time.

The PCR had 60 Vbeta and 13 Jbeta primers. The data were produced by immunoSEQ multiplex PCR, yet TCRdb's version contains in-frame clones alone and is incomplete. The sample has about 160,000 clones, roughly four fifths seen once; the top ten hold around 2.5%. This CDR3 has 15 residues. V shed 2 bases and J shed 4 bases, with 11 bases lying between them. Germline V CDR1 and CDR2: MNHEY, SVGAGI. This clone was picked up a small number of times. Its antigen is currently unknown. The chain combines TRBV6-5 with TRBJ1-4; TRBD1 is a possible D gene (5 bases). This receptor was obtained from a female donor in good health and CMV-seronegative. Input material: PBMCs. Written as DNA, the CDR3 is TGTGCCAGCAGTTACCGTGGGGGAGGTAATGAAAAACTGTTTTTT. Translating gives CASSYRGGGNEKLFF.